These T cell receptor beta chains were read from a single sample in a study of blood T cell repertoires in COVID-19. The table came from immunoSEQ multiplex PCR; TCRdb's copy has only in-frame clones and leaves some out. The sample carries some 270,000 clones, roughly 91% recorded once. Sequencing used PBMCs or T cells enriched from blood (not recorded which). These receptors all come from a woman in her fifties or sixties who had recovered from COVID-19. CDR3s include the opening cysteine and the closing phenylalanine or tryptophan. The D gene is left open where the match is weak. The size of a clone is reported for some rows only, either as once, few or many, or as a class for expanded clones.

v_gene	abundance	j_gene	d_gene	CDR3aa	CDR3nt
TRBV27	-	TRBJ2-7	-	CASSWSQSYEQYF	TGTGCCAGCAGTTGGTCACAGTCCTACGAGCAGTACTTC
TRBV10-3	-	TRBJ2-1	TRBD2	CATGGREGSYNEQFF	TGTGCCACCGGGGGGCGGGAGGGCTCATACAATGAGCAGTTCTTC
TRBV10-3	-	TRBJ1-1	TRBD1	CAISSLMTGATNTEAFF	TGTGCCATCAGCTCTTTAATGACAGGGGCGACTAACACTGAAGCTTTCTTT
TRBV11-3	-	TRBJ2-2	TRBD1	CASSTMTGDTGELFF	TGTGCCAGCAGCACCATGACAGGGGACACCGGGGAGCTGTTTTTT
TRBV9	-	TRBJ2-1	TRBD2	CASSPGLESSYNEQFF	TGTGCCAGCAGCCCCGGACTAGAAAGCTCCTACAATGAGCAGTTCTTC
TRBV3-1/TRBV3-2	-	TRBJ1-2	-	CASSTVHSRTVNYGYTF	TGTGCCAGCAGCACGGTTCACAGTCGGACAGTAAACTATGGCTACACCTTC
TRBV9	-	TRBJ2-4	TRBD2	CASSVGSGSYIQYF	TGTGCCAGCAGCGTAGGAAGCGGGAGCTACATTCAGTACTTC
TRBV5-1	-	TRBJ1-5	-	CASSLDRETQPQHF	TGCGCCAGCAGCTTGGACAGGGAGACTCAGCCCCAGCATTTT
TRBV6-5	once	TRBJ2-5	TRBD1	CASRATGARETQYF	TGTGCCAGCAGGGCCACAGGGGCCCGGGAGACCCAGTACTTC
TRBV19	-	TRBJ1-1	-	CASSNRGLANTEAFF	TGTGCCAGTAGTAATAGGGGTCTGGCGAACACTGAAGCTTTCTTT
TRBV4-1	-	TRBJ1-5	-	CASSQGPTVFNQPQHF	TGCGCCAGCAGCCAGGGCCCGACGGTTTTCAATCAGCCCCAGCATTTT
TRBV6-4	-	TRBJ1-2	-	CASSDRPQSGYTF	TGTGCCAGCAGTGACCGCCCCCAGTCTGGCTACACCTTC
TRBV6-5	once	TRBJ1-1	TRBD1	CASSDPGTANTEAFF	TGTGCCAGCAGCGACCCGGGGACAGCAAACACTGAAGCTTTCTTT
TRBV13	-	TRBJ2-1	TRBD2	CASSLGLAGVYNEQFF	TGTGCCAGCAGCTTGGGACTAGCGGGAGTGTACAATGAGCAGTTCTTC
TRBV10-3	once	TRBJ1-3	-	CAITGSHRDDSGNTIYF	TGTGCCATCACTGGAAGTCACAGAGACGACTCTGGAAACACCATATATTTT
TRBV24-1	-	TRBJ2-1	-	CATFPGRYNEQFF	TGTGCCACCTTCCCGGGGAGGTACAATGAGCAGTTCTTC
TRBV4-2	-	TRBJ2-3	-	CASSQRGTDTQYF	TGTGCCAGCAGCCAGAGAGGGACAGATACGCAGTATTTT
TRBV28	-	TRBJ1-4	-	CASRDSNEKLFF	TGTGCCAGCAGGGACAGTAATGAAAAACTGTTTTTT
TRBV7-2	-	TRBJ2-1	TRBD2	CASSLMPSGGEFYSEQFF	TGTGCCAGCAGCTTAATGCCTAGCGGGGGGGAATTTTATAGTGAGCAGTTCTTC
TRBV27	-	TRBJ1-4	TRBD1	CASNQGASEKLFF	TGTGCCAGCAACCAGGGGGCGAGCGAAAAACTGTTTTTT
TRBV28	-	TRBJ1-5	TRBD1	CASSQGDSYQPQHF	TGTGCCAGCAGCCAGGGGGACAGTTATCAGCCCCAGCATTTT
TRBV30	-	TRBJ1-6	TRBD1	CAWSPGTGVNSPLHF	TGTGCCTGGAGTCCCGGGACAGGGGTCAATTCACCCCTCCACTTT
TRBV19	-	TRBJ1-1	TRBD1	CASCDRDTEAFF	TGTGCCAGTTGTGACAGGGACACTGAAGCTTTCTTT
TRBV5-8	-	TRBJ2-5	TRBD2	CASSQGTSGGATETQYF	TGTGCCAGCAGCCAAGGGACTAGCGGGGGGGCCACAGAGACCCAGTACTTC
TRBV18	once	TRBJ2-2	-	CASSPRDTYTGELFF	TGTGCCAGCTCACCCCGGGACACATACACCGGGGAGCTGTTTTTT
TRBV4-2	-	TRBJ2-5	TRBD2	CASRRLAGVDVETQYF	TGTGCCAGCAGGAGATTAGCGGGGGTCGACGTAGAGACCCAGTACTTC
TRBV28	once	TRBJ1-1	-	CASSKTGSVAEAFF	TGTGCCAGCTCAAAAACAGGTTCTGTGGCTGAAGCTTTCTTT
TRBV25-1	-	TRBJ2-5	-	CASRAGSETQYF	TGTGCCAGCAGGGCAGGGTCAGAGACCCAGTACTTC
TRBV2	few	TRBJ2-5	-	CASKLKETQYF	TGTGCCAGCAAACTAAAAGAGACCCAGTACTTC
TRBV6-1	-	TRBJ2-5	TRBD2	CASSELGRVAGGTQYF	TGTGCCAGCAGTGAATTGGGTCGAGTAGCGGGGGGTACCCAGTACTTC
TRBV5-1	-	TRBJ2-5	-	CASSLGAQETQYF	TGCGCCAGCAGCTTGGGGGCGCAAGAGACCCAGTACTTC
TRBV10-1	-	TRBJ2-2	-	CASSADRITGELFF	TGCGCCAGCAGTGCCGACAGAATCACCGGGGAGCTGTTTTTT
TRBV5-1	-	TRBJ2-5	TRBD1	CASSLAPGTGGGETQYF	TGCGCCAGCAGCTTAGCCCCGGGGACAGGGGGCGGAGAGACCCAGTACTTC
TRBV6-1	once	TRBJ1-1	-	CASSDPGAFF	TGTGCCAGTAGTGATCCGGGAGCTTTCTTT